A single sample gave rise to the 10 T cell receptor beta chains below, sequenced in a study of cytomegalovirus exposure and HLA in healthy donors. It was with 60 Vbeta and 13 Jbeta primers that the PCR ran. The assay was immunoSEQ multiplex PCR, and TCRdb's table has in-frame clones only and misses some. The sample yields some 200,000 clones, approximately 88% seen once. Sequenced: PBMCs. These receptors originate from a boy between 2 and 10 years old in good health and CMV-seronegative.

The chain combines TRBV6-1 with TRBJ2-7; TRBD2 aligns across 9 bases. In germline, CDR1 is MNHNS, CDR2 SASEGT. The CDR3 loop spans 15 amino acids. Germline trimming cut 11 bases from V and 0 bases from J; bases unmatched to any gene: 11. The CDR3 sequence is CACWREGLYSYEQYF. The CDR3 DNA follows: TGTGCCTGTTGGCGGGAGGGCCTTTACTCCTACGAGCAGTACTTC.

DNA of the CDR3: TGTGCCAGCAGCAATGCCCTCCCGCGACATCCCGCGAACACCGGGGAGCTGTTTTTT. This codes for CASSNALPRHPANTGELFF. The chain combines TRBV21-1 with TRBJ2-2; the table's D call, TRBD1, was not checked against the DNA. TRBV21-1 is an annotated pseudogene. This CDR3 has 19 residues.

The chain has TRBV7-3 and TRBJ2-1; no clear D gene. With 5 bases removed from V and 3 bases from J, the gap between germline ends came to 8 bases. The CDR3 runs to 13 residues. From germline, CDR1 is SGHTA and CDR2 FQGTGA. The CDR3 is CASSEAGYNEQFF. CDR3 sequence (DNA): TGTGCCAGCAGCGAGGCCGGCTACAATGAGCAGTTCTTC. The whole variable domain, remainder taken from reference TRBV7-3 and TRBJ2-1, is GAGVSQTPSNKVTEKGKYVELRCDPISGHTALYWYRQSLGQGPEFLIYFQGTGAADDSGLPNDRFFAVRPEGSVSTLKIQRTERGDSAVYLCASSEAGYNEQFFGPGTRLTVL.

A remark on this clone: Within the sample, other DNA sequences also encode this same CDR3. The chain joins TRBV5-1 to TRBJ2-1; D ambiguous. The CDR3 is made up of 15 amino acids. Trimming took off 3 bases at V and 0 bases at J, with 10 bases between the two ends. CDR1 is SGHRS and CDR2 is YFSETQ in the germline V gene. The CDR3 region is CASSSTGVSYNEQFF. The DNA of the CDR3 is TGCGCCAGCAGCTCCACTGGTGTCTCCTACAATGAGCAGTTCTTC.

This rearrangement joins TRBV2 to TRBJ2-1; D is unresolved. Germline loops: CDR1 SNHLY, CDR2 FYNNEI. Trimming took 4 bases from V and 6 from J, leaving 13 bases between them. The CDR3 is 14 amino acids. CDR3 amino acids: CASSAALGGNEQFF. In nucleotides, the CDR3 is TGTGCCAGCAGTGCCGCTCTCGGTGGCAATGAGCAGTTCTTC.

The chain combines TRBV5-1 with TRBJ2-7, with a weak D call TRBD1 (7 bases). The CDR3 sequence is 16 residues long. The germline CDR1 and CDR2 sequences are SGHRS and YFSETQ. V was cut by 4 bases and J by 13 bases, with 30 bases left in between. Written as DNA, the CDR3 is TGCGCCAGCAGCCCGGAATTGACTCCCCCGAACAGGGGACTCTACTTC. It encodes CASSPELTPPNRGLYF.

This sequence joins TRBV30 and TRBJ2-7, with D unclear. With 4 bases removed from V and 0 bases from J, the gap between germline ends came to 13 bases. The CDR3 runs to 14 residues. The V gene's germline CDR1 is GTSNPN and CDR2 SVGIG (reference sequence). The CDR3 loop is CAWISRLSSYEQYF. CDR3 DNA: TGTGCCTGGATTTCCCGTCTAAGCTCCTACGAGCAGTACTTC. The whole variable domain, remainder taken from reference TRBV30 and TRBJ2-7, is SQTIHQWPATLVQPVGSPLSLECTVEGTSNPNLYWYRQAAGRGLQLLFYSVGIGQISSEVPQNLSASRPQDRQFILSSKKLLLSDSGFYLCAWISRLSSYEQYFGPGTRLTVT.

CDR3 amino acids: CATSREGSGYTEAFF. In DNA form, the CDR3 reads TGTGCCACCAGCAGAGAAGGCAGCGGGTACACTGAAGCTTTCTTT. The chain joins TRBV15 to TRBJ1-1; D uncertain. Germline CDR1 and CDR2: LNHNV and YYDKDF (reference sequence). The length of the CDR3 is 15 residues. Trimming left V 0 bases short and J 3 bases short, with 11 bases between.

Notes on this clone: The sample carries other DNA sequences with the same CDR3. The CDR3 region is CASSTGGEQYF. CDR3 in DNA: TGTGCCAGTAGTACAGGGGGCGAGCAGTACTTC. The chain employs TRBV19 and TRBJ2-7; TRBD1 matches 7 bases. V trimming: 4 bases; J trimming: 6 bases; junction bases outside the gene matches: 0. CDR1 LNHDA and CDR2 SQIVND come from the germline V gene (reference sequence). This CDR3 has 11 amino acids.

This chain links TRBV5-1 with TRBJ2-3; D unclear. The germline gives CDR1 SGHRS, CDR2 YFSETQ. The germline V and J ends were trimmed by 4 bases and 2 bases, with 14 bases remaining between them. The CDR3 sequence is 15 residues long. The CDR3 DNA reads as TGCGCCAGCAGCCCGGCTCTGAGCGACACAGATACGCAGTATTTT. It yields the protein CASSPALSDTDTQYF. The full variable domain, in which reference TRBV5-1 and TRBJ2-3 provide the parts outside the CDR3, is KAGVTQTPRYLIKTRGQQVTLSCSPISGHRSVSWYQQTPGQGLQFLFEYFSETQRNKGNFPGRFSGRQFSNSRSEMNVSTLELGDSALYLCASSPALSDTDTQYFGPGTRLTVL.